This passage covers 14 T cell receptor beta chains from one sample sequenced in a study of shared clonotypes between healthy human individuals. Profiled with immunoSEQ multiplex PCR; TCRdb holds only in-frame clones, not every one. This sample has some 650,000 clones, with less than 98% found just once. What was sequenced was naive CD4+ T cells sorted from blood. Subset defined: CD45RA+ positively selected. The receptors were gathered from a woman in her twenties or thirties in good health.

This clone has only one observation. The V call is TRBV19, the J call TRBJ1-5; TRBD1 aligns across 9 bases. V lost 7 bases, J lost 4 bases, and 8 bases stayed unmatched. The V gene's germline CDR1 is LNHDA and CDR2 SQIVND (reference sequence). CDR3 length: 15 residues. The CDR3 region has the DNA TGTGCCAGTAAACTTACCGGGACAGGGAATCAGCCCCAGCATTTT. This gives the protein CASKLTGTGNQPQHF.

The rearrangement uses TRBV19 and TRBJ1-3; the D is unclear. V was pared by 7 bases and J by 2 bases, with 24 bases between. CDR1 LNHDA and CDR2 SQIVND come from the germline V gene (reference sequence). The CDR3 length is 18 residues. The CDR3 loop reads CASMEARRIGKAGNTIYF. CDR3 DNA: TGTGCCAGTATGGAGGCCAGAAGAATCGGAAAGGCTGGAAACACCATATATTTT. Combining the CDR3 with reference TRBV19 and TRBJ1-3 gives the whole variable domain DGGITQSPKYLFRKEGQNVTLSCEQNLNHDAMYWYRQDPGQGLRLIYYSQIVNDFQKGDIAEGYSVSREKKESFPLTVTSAQKNPTAFYLCASMEARRIGKAGNTIYFGEGSWLTVV.

This clone was observed once. The CDR3 protein is CASSEYPLLGRSNTEAFF. The CDR3 DNA reads as TGTGCCAGCAGTGAATATCCCCTCCTCGGCAGATCGAACACTGAAGCTTTCTTT. The J gene is TRBJ1-1, the V gene TRBV25-1, with D unresolved. Per the germline V gene, CDR1 is MGHDK and CDR2 is SYGVNS. The CDR3 has 18 residues. Trimming took off 0 bases at V and 1 base at J, with 18 bases between the two ends.

As DNA, the CDR3 is TGTGCCAGCAGCTTATACTCTGGAAACACCATATATTTT. Its protein is CASSLYSGNTIYF. J is TRBJ1-3 and V is TRBV7-2, with D unclear. The V end lost 2 bases, the J end lost 0 bases, and 2 bases lay between the germline ends. Germline V gives CDR1 SGHTA, CDR2 FQGNSA. CDR3 length equals 13 residues.

J is TRBJ2-7 and V is TRBV6-5; TRBD1 might be the D (5 bases). Trimming shortened V by 2 bases and J by 4 bases, and 12 bases separated the two germline ends. CDR3 size: 14 residues. Germline-derived CDR1 and CDR2 are MNHEY and SVGAGI. CDR3 sequence reads: CASSYKDSRYEQYF. The DNA of the CDR3 is TGTGCCAGCAGTTACAAAGACAGTAGGTACGAGCAGTACTTC.

This clone is a singleton in its sample. V gene TRBV27 combines with J gene TRBJ1-5, with D perhaps TRBD1 (6 bases). The length of the CDR3 is 15 residues. V was clipped by 6 bases and J by 7 bases, with 19 bases between them. Germline V CDR1 and CDR2: MNHEY, SMNVEV (reference sequence). This CDR3 reads CASSSRGRGAQPQHF. The DNA of the CDR3 is TGTGCCAGCAGCTCAAGGGGGAGGGGGGCCCAGCCCCAGCATTTT.

DNA of the CDR3: TGCGCCAGCAGCGCCTCGCAGGGGAGCTCCTACGAGCAGTACTTC. Translation: CASSASQGSSYEQYF. The J gene is TRBJ2-7, the V gene TRBV5-1, with D perhaps TRBD1 (6 bases). CDR3 length: 15 residues. CDR1 SGHRS and CDR2 YFSETQ come from the germline V gene. Trimming took off 4 bases at V and 0 bases at J, with 14 bases between the two ends.

The V and J genes are TRBV9 and TRBJ2-3, with D possibly being TRBD2 (7 bases). Germline assignment: CDR1 SGDLS and CDR2 YYNGEE. V was shortened by 7 bases and J by 1 base, with 19 bases between the two germline ends. The CDR3 contains 16 residues. CDR3 sequence reads: CASSLWGGRGTDTQYF. The DNA for the CDR3 is TGTGCCAGCTCGCTCTGGGGGGGGCGCGGCACAGATACGCAGTATTTT. Full variable domain (missing parts from reference TRBV9 and TRBJ2-3): DSGVTQTPKHLITATGQRVTLRCSPRSGDLSVYWYQQSLDQGLQFLIQYYNGEERAKGNILERFSAQQFPDLHSELNLSSLELGDSALYFCASSLWGGRGTDTQYFGPGTRLTVL.

V gene TRBV12-2 combines with J gene TRBJ2-3; the DNA was not used to check the table's D call, TRBD2. TRBV12-2 is a pseudogene. There are 21 residues in the CDR3. CDR3 in amino acids: CASRLALTGGLTSGKADTQYF. The CDR3 bases are TGTGCAAGTCGCTTAGCCCTGACGGGGGGTTTGACTAGCGGGAAAGCGGATACGCAGTATTTT.

The V and J genes are TRBV30 and TRBJ1-5; D is ambiguous. CDR3 length: 16 residues. Germline-derived CDR1 and CDR2 are GTSNPN and SVGIG (reference sequence). Trimming cost V 2 bases and J 4 bases, with 18 bases left between them. The CDR3 region has the DNA TGTGCCTGGAGTTCCTACCCGAGTCCTAAAAATCAGCCCCAGCATTTT. Amino acids: CAWSSYPSPKNQPQHF.

This clone was seen just once. The gene calls are TRBV19 and TRBJ2-7; TRBD2 aligns across 10 bases. Germline CDR1 LNHDA, CDR2 SQIVND (reference sequence). The CDR3 has 14 residues. The J segment lost 0 bases and the V segment lost 9 bases, leaving 5 bases of the junction unmatched. The CDR3 loop is CASSGTSVSYEQYF. For the CDR3, the DNA is TGTGCCAGCTCCGGGACTAGCGTCTCCTACGAGCAGTACTTC.

The chain combines TRBV19 with TRBJ2-2, with 8 bases identical to TRBD1. Per germline, CDR1 LNHDA and CDR2 SQIVND (reference sequence). This CDR3 spans 15 amino acids. Trimming cost V 1 base and J 9 bases; bases outside gene matches: 7. The CDR3 region has the DNA TGTGCCAGTAGTATAGCGGACAGGGATTATCGGGAGCTGTTTTTT. Amino acids: CASSIADRDYRELFF.

This chain links TRBV6-5 with TRBJ1-1; 8 bases are a match to TRBD1. With 6 bases clipped from V and 10 bases from J, the junction kept 16 bases outside the gene matches. The CDR3 sequence is 15 residues long. Per germline, CDR1 MNHEY and CDR2 SVGAGI. The CDR3 coding sequence is TGTGCCAGCAGCCCTATCCAACTTTCCGGGACAGGAGCTTTCTTT. This encodes CASSPIQLSGTGAFF.

The chain is built from TRBV6-6 and TRBJ1-5, with D unclear. From germline, CDR1 is MNHNY and CDR2 SVGAGI (reference sequence). The length of the CDR3 is 14 residues. Trimming pared 0 bases from V and 7 bases from J, leaving 10 bases between. The CDR3 loop is CASSYSGNEQPQHF. Written as DNA, the CDR3 is TGTGCCAGCAGTTACTCAGGCAACGAACAGCCCCAGCATTTT.